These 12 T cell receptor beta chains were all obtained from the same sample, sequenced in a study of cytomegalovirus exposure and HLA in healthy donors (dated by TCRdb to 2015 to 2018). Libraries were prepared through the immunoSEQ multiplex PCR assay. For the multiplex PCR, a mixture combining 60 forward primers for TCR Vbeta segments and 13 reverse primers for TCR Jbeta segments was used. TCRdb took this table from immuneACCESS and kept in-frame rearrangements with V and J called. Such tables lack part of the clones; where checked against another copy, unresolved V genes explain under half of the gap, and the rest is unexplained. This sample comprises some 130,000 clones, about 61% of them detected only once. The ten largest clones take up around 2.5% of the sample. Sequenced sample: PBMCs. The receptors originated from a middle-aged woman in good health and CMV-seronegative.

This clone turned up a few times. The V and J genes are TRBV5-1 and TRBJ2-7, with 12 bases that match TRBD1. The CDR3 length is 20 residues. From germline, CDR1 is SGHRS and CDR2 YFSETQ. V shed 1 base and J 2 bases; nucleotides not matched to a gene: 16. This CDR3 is CASSLTPGTGGRSGTYEQYF. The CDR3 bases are TGCGCCAGCAGCTTGACTCCCGGGACAGGGGGCCGAAGTGGGACCTACGAGCAGTACTTC.

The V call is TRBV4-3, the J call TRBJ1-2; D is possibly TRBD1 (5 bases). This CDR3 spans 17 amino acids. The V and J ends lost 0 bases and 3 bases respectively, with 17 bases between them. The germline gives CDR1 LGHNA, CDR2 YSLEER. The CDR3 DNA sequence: TGCGCCAGCAGCCAAGATGTGCTGGCTGGGGCCTACTATGGCTACACCTTC. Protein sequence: CASSQDVLAGAYYGYTF.

The CDR3 nucleotides read TGTGCCAGCAGCCTCGGCGGGATTAAAACAGATACGCAGTATTTT. It encodes CASSLGGIKTDTQYF. The V gene is TRBV7-3, the J gene TRBJ2-3; a possible D gene is TRBD2 (6 bases). Trimming removed 5 bases at V and 3 bases at J, with 15 bases between. Germline V CDR1 and CDR2: SGHTA, FQGTGA. This CDR3 is 15 amino acids long.

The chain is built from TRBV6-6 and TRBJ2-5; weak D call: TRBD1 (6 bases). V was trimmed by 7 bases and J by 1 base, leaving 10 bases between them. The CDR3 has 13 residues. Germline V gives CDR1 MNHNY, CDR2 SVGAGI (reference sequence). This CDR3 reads CASIKDSQETQYF. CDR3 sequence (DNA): TGTGCCAGCATTAAGGACAGCCAAGAGACCCAGTACTTC.

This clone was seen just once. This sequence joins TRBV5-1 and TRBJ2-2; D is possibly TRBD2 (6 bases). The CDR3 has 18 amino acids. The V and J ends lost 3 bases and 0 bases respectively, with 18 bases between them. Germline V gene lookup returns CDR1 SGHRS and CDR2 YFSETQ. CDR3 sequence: CASSWNIGAGTNTGELFF. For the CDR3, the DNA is TGCGCCAGCAGCTGGAACATTGGGGCGGGGACGAACACCGGGGAGCTGTTTTTT. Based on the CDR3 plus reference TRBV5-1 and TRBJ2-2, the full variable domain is KAGVTQTPRYLIKTRGQQVTLSCSPISGHRSVSWYQQTPGQGLQFLFEYFSETQRNKGNFPGRFSGRQFSNSRSEMNVSTLELGDSALYLCASSWNIGAGTNTGELFFGEGSRLTVL.

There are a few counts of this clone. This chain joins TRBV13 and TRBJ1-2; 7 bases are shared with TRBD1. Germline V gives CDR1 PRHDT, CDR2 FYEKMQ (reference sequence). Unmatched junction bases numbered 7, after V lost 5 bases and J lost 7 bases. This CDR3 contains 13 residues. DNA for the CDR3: TGTGCCAGCAGCAAGGCCAAGGGGGCTGGCTACACCTTC. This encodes CASSKAKGAGYTF.

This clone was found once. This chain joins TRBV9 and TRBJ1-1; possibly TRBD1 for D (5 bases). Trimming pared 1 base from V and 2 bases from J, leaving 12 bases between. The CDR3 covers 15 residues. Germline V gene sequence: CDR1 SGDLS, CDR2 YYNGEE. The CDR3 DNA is TGTGCCAGCAGCGTATTTACAGGCCGAAACACTGAAGCTTTCTTT. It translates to CASSVFTGRNTEAFF.

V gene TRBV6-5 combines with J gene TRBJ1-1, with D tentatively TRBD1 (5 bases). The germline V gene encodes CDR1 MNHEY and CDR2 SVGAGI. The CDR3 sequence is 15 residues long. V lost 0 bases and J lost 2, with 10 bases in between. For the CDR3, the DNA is TGTGCCAGCAGTTACTCGATGGGGGGTAACACTGAAGCTTTCTTT. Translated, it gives CASSYSMGGNTEAFF.

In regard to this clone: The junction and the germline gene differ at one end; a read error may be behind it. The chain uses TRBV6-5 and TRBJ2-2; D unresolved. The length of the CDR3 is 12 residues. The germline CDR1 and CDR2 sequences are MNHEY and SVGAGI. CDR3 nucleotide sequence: TGTGCCAACAGTTCCCCAGTGGGGGAGCTGTTTTTT. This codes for CANSSPVGELFF.

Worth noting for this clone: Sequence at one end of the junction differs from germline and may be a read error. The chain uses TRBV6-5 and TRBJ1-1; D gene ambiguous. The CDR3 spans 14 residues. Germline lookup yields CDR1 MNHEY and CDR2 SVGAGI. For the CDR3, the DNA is TGTGCCAGCAGTTCTCGCCTGAGGAACCCTGAAGCTTTCTTT. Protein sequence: CASSSRLRNPEAFF.

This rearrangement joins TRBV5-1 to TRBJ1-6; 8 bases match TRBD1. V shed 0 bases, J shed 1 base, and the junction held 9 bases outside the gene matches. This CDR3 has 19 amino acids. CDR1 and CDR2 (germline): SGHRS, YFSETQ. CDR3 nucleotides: TGCGCCAGCAGCTTGGAAGGACAGGGAATTTTTTCCTATAATTCACCCCTCCACTTT. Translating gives CASSLEGQGIFSYNSPLHF.

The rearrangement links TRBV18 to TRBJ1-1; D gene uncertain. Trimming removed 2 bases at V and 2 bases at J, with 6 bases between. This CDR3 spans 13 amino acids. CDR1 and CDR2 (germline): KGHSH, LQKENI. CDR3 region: CASSPVSNTEAFF. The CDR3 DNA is TGTGCCAGCTCACCAGTGAGTAACACTGAAGCTTTCTTT.